This is a list of T cell receptor beta chains from one sample in a study of T cells in Graves' hyperthyroidism and ophthalmopathy. MiXCR was run by TCRdb on the multiplex PCR reads, yielding one entry per CDR3 protein. The data contain approximately 610,000 distinct CDR3 sequences, 14% to 15% of them seen just once; the ten biggest clones take up about 4%. Sequences were obtained from blood. The source is a woman in her thirties or forties with Graves' ophthalmopathy. Both conserved end residues are part of each CDR3.

V,J,CDR3
TRBV20-1,TRBJ1-1,CSASRWTGPLNTEAFF
TRBV15,TRBJ2-5,CATSRVLLAAQETQYF
TRBV5-1,TRBJ2-5,CASSRTRTQETQYF
TRBV4-3,TRBJ2-7,CASSRGPIHEQYF
TRBV11-2,TRBJ2-5,CASSLSYVGETQYF
TRBV12-3/TRBV12-4,TRBJ1-2,CASSSWTGGGWYTF
TRBV29-1,TRBJ2-5,CSVAPGETQYF
TRBV6-1,TRBJ1-1,CASRDDRDTEAFF
TRBV10-3,TRBJ1-2,CAISDIRDSAGGYTF
TRBV28,TRBJ1-1,CASTLNPDHEAFF
TRBV12-3/TRBV12-4,TRBJ1-2,CASRPTGERYGYTF
TRBV5-1,TRBJ1-3,CASSWDNSGNTIYF
TRBV2,TRBJ2-4,CASRDLDRAKNIQYF
TRBV19,TRBJ2-5,CASKRLGALQETQYF
TRBV5-1,TRBJ2-1,CASSLGSGRTYNEQFF
TRBV7-3,TRBJ2-2,CASSLTPGQGAYTGELFF
TRBV5-8,TRBJ2-4,CASSQLGAGGSNIQYF
TRBV12-3/TRBV12-4,TRBJ2-2,CASIRDSLTGELFF
TRBV29-1,TRBJ2-7,CSGRTGPYEQYF
TRBV9,TRBJ2-7,CASSGGDGGSYEQYF
TRBV6-5,TRBJ1-1,CASSYGTGLNTEAFF
TRBV2,TRBJ2-5,CASTMGEAQYF